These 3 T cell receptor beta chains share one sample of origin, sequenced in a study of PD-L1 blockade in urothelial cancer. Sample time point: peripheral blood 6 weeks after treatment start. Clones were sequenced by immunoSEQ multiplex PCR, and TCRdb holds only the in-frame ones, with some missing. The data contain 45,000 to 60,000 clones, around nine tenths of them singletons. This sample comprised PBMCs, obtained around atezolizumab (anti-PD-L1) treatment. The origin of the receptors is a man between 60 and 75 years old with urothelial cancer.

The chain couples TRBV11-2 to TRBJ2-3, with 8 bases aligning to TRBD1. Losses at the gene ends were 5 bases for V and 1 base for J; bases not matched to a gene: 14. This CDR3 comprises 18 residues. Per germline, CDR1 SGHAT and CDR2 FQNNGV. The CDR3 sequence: CASSPRAGGFRGTDTQYF. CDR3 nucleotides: TGTGCCAGCAGCCCGCGGGCAGGGGGCTTTCGCGGCACAGATACGCAGTATTTT.

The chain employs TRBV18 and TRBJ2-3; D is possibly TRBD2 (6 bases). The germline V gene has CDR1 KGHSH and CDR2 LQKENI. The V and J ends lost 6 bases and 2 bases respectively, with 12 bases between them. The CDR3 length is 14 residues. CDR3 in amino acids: CASSVGGYTDTQYF. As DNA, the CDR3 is TGTGCCAGCTCTGTCGGGGGTTACACAGATACGCAGTATTTT.

The CDR3 sequence: CAISEHGAGTQYF. The CDR3, as DNA: TGTGCCATCAGTGAGCATGGGGCAGGTACGCAGTATTTT. This rearrangement joins TRBV10-3 to TRBJ2-3; perhaps TRBD1 as D (5 bases). There are 13 residues in the CDR3. The V end lost 2 bases, the J end lost 8 bases, and 11 bases lay between the germline ends. Germline CDR1 ENHRY, CDR2 SYGVKD.